This T cell receptor (beta chain) was obtained from a study of T cells in Graves' hyperthyroidism and ophthalmopathy (dated by TCRdb to between 2018 and 2021). A note on the overall study: A discovery cohort of about a hundred patients, approximately 45 with Graves' ophthalmopathy and about 60 with stable Graves' hyperthyroidism, was used to find distinguishing TCR V-J signatures. The roughly 100 discovery patients were randomly divided into training and test sets at a 7:3 ratio. An independent validation cohort of 18 to 20 hyperthyroidism patients and about 15 patients who later progressed to ophthalmopathy tested prospective prediction of ophthalmopathy. The paper describes TCR Vbeta CDR3 sequencing of 120 to 150 peripheral blood samples, made up of some 40 ophthalmopathy patients, more than 70 hyperthyroidism patients and 17 progressor patients. The study also compared thyroid tissue and blood T-cell repertoires from over 5 Graves' hyperthyroidism patients. Following sampling, methimazole starting at 30 mg daily was given to hyperthyroidism patients, and high-dose intravenous methylprednisolone was given to ophthalmopathy patients. Results and caveats for the whole study, not just this receptor: A 13 V-J signature model separated ophthalmopathy from stable hyperthyroidism, with approximately 87% sensitivity and 81% to 83% specificity in cross-validation and 80%/75% in testing. Most expanded thyroid clonotypes (frequency above 0.001) were also found in blood, which suggests that blood repertoires may mirror thyroid immune responses. No statistical method was used to fix the sample size in advance, and group allocation was not hidden from the investigators. In validation, the model predicted progression to ophthalmopathy a median of about 6.5 months before onset, with approximately 68% sensitivity and about 72% specificity.

The sample holds many counts of this clonotype. Its cognate antigen has yet to be identified. Per-base quality was not reported, and no clone a single base away is much larger than it. Exclusion was applied to patients with uncontrolled infections, other autoimmune diseases, pregnancy or lactation. Diagnoses were based on clinical symptoms, serum thyroxine and TRAb, thyroid ultrasound and orbital computed tomography. Total RNA was extracted using Trizol reagent, and RNA quality was assessed on an Agilent 2100 Bioanalyzer. The TCR beta CDR3 regions were amplified from the RNA transcripts. For the first round of RT-PCR on the TCR CDR3, the HTBI primer set was used together with the Qiagen OneStep RT-PCR kit. The libraries were constructed in a second round of multiplex PCR and then size-selected and purified. Sequencing of the libraries was done on an Illumina HiSeq2000 using paired-end 100 bp reads. Concerning the study's data processing: SOAPnuke was used to process the raw data, throwing out any read that contained adapters or uncalled bases, had a mean Phred below 15, or lacked an exact constant-primer or identifier match. High-quality paired reads were merged with COPE v1.2.5, and unique nucleotide sequences were defined as clonotypes. Clonotypes were aligned to IMGT TRBV, TRBD and TRBJ reference segments using MiTCR v1.1. Only V-J combinations with frequency above 0.0001, covering about 99% of repertoires, were analysed. A TCS score was defined as the ratio of F50 (clonal expansion) to E x V (chaos), with BLOSUM62-based TCRdist applied between CDR3 peptides within each V-J. Welch's t-statistics and random forest reduced 500 to 650 V-J features to roughly 13, which were used in a naive Bayes classifier (R e1071). The Morisita-Horn index was used to measure how similar the thyroid and blood repertoires were. TCRdb reprocessed the public reads (quality trimming at Q25 with fastp, clone calling with MiXCR) and kept in-frame beta chains. Rows with one shared CDR3 protein collapse into an entry with the most common genes and DNA. These V and J calls originate from TCRdb's pipeline instead of the authors' own analysis. In all, the sample holds roughly 500,000 distinct CDR3 sequences, and 40% to 55% of those were seen once. The biggest ten clones account for approximately 44% of the sample.

The CDR3 measures 15 amino acids from cysteine to phenylalanine. This entry keeps only the CDR3 DNA: 45 bases, framed from base 1. From a lookup of the germline V gene, CDR1 and CDR2 are KGHSY and FQNENV. At the junction V is shortened by 0 bases and J by 4 bases, with 12 bases in between. Sequencing was carried out using peripheral blood or thyroid tissue (not recorded which). The rearrangement joined TRBV16 to TRBJ1-1; TRBD1 might be the D gene, on 6 matching bases. The clonotype originates from an adult woman with Graves' disease, either hyperthyroidism or ophthalmopathy (not recorded which). DNA sequence: TGTGCCAGCAGCCAATCGGGCAGGGGTAGCACTGAAGCTTTCTTT. Its protein is CASSQSGRGSTEAFF.